This T cell receptor beta chain was recorded in a study of T cells of healthy individuals. TCRdb reprocessed the 5' RACE reads with MiXCR, giving one entry per CDR3 protein. The sample has more than 60,000 distinct CDR3 sequences; 16% are singletons. Trimming took 6 bases from V and 1 from J; bases not matched to a gene: 4. The CDR3 has 14 amino acids. Per the germline V gene, CDR1 is MNHEY and CDR2 is SVGEGT. The TCR was taken from a human donor in good health. The chain combines TRBV6-2 or TRBV6-3 with TRBJ1-1, with 8 positions matching TRBD1. The CDR3 protein is CASSSTGGNTEAFF. CDR3 DNA: TGTGCCAGCAGCTCCACAGGGGGGAACACTGAAGCTTTCTTT.